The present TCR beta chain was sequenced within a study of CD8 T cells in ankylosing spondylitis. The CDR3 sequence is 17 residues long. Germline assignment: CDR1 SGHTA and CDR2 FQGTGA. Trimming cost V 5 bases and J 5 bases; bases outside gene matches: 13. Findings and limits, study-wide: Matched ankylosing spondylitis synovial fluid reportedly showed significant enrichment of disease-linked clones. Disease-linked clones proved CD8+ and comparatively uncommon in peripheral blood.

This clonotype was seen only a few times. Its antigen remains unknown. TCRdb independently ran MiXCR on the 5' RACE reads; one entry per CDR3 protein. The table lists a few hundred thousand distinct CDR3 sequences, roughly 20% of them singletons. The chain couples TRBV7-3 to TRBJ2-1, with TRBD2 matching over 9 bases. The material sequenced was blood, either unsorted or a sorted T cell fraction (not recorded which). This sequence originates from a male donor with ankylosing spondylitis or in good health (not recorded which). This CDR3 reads CASSRDWGGGANNEQFF. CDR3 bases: TGTGCCAGCAGCCGCGATTGGGGCGGGGGGGCAAACAATGAGCAGTTCTTC.